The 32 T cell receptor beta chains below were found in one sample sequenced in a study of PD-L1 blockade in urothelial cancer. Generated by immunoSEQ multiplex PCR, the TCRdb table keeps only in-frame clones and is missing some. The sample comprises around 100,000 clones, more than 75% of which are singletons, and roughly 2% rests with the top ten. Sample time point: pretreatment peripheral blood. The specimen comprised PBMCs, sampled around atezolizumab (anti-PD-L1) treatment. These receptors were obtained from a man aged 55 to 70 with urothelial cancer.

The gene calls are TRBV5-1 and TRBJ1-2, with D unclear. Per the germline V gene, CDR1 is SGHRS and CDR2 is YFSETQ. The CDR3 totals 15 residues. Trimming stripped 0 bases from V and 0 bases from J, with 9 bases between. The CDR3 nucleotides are TGCGCCAGCAGCTTGGATAGGAGAGCTAACTATGGCTACACCTTC. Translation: CASSLDRRANYGYTF. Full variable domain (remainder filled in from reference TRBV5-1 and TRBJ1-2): KAGVTQTPRYLIKTRGQQVTLSCSPISGHRSVSWYQQTPGQGLQFLFEYFSETQRNKGNFPGRFSGRQFSNSRSEMNVSTLELGDSALYLCASSLDRRANYGYTFGSGTRLTVV.

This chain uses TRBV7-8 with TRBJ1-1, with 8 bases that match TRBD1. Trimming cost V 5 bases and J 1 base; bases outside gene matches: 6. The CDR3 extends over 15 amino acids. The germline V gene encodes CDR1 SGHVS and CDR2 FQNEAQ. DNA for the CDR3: TGTGCCAGCAGCGTTCAGGGGGCGGCGAACACTGAAGCTTTCTTT. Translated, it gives CASSVQGAANTEAFF.

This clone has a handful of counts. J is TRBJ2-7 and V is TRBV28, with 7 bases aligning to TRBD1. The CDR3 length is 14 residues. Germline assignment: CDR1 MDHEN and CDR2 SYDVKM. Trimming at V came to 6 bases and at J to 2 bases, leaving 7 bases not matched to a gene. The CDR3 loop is CASRGQTLTYEQYF. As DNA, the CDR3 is TGTGCCAGCAGGGGACAGACACTTACCTACGAGCAGTACTTC.

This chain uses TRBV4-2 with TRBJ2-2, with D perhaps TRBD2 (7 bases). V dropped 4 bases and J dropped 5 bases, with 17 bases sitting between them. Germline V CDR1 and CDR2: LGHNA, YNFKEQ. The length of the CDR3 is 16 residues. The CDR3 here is CASSRGEGEGTGELFF. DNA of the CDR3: TGTGCCAGCAGCCGGGGGGAGGGGGAGGGTACCGGGGAGCTGTTTTTT.

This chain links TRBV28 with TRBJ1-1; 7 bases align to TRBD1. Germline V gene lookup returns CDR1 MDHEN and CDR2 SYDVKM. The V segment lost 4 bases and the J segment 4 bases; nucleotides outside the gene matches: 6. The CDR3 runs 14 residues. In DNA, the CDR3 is TGTGCCAGCAGTTCCGAACAGGGGATCACTGAAGCTTTCTTT. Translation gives CASSSEQGITEAFF.

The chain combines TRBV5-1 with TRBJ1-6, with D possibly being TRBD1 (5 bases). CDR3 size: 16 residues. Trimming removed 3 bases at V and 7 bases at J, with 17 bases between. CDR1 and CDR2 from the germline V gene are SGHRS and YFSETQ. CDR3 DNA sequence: TGCGCCAGCAGCTACTCGGGGGTGGTACCCAATTCACCCCTCCACTTT. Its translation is CASSYSGVVPNSPLHF.

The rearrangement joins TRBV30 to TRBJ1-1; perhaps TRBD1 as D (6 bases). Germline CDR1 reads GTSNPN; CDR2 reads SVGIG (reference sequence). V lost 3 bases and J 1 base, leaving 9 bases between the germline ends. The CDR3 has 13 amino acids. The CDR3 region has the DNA TGTGCCTGGAGGGGGGCCCCGAACACTGAAGCTTTCTTT. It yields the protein CAWRGAPNTEAFF.

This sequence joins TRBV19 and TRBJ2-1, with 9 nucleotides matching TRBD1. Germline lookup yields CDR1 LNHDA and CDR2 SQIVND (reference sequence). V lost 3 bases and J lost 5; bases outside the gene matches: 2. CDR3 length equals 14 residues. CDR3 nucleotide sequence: TGTGCCAGTAGTATGACAGGGGGTCACAATGAGCAGTTCTTC. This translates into CASSMTGGHNEQFF.

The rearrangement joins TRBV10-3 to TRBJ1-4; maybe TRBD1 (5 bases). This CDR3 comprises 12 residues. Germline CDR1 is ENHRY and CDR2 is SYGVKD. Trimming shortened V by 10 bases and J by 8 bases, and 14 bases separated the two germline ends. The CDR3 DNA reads TGTGCCACCAGACAGTTCGAGGAAAAACTGTTTTTT. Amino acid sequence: CATRQFEEKLFF.

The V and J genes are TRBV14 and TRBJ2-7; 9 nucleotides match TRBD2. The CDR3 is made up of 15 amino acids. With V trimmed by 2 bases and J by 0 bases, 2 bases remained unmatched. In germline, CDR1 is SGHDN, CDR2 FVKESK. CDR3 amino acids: CASSQLAGLSYEQYF. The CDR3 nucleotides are TGTGCCAGCAGCCAACTAGCGGGACTCTCCTACGAGCAGTACTTC.

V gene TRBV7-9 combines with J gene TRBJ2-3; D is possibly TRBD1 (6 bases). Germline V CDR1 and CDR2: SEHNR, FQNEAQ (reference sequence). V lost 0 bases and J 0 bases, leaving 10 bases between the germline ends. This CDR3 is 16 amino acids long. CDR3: CASSLAVDSSTDTQYF. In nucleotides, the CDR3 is TGTGCCAGCAGCTTAGCGGTGGACAGTAGCACAGATACGCAGTATTTT. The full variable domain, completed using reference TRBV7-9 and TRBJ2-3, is DTGVSQNPRHKITKRGQNVTFRCDPISEHNRLYWYRQTLGQGPEFLTYFQNEAQLEKSRLLSDRFSAERPKGSFSTLEIQRTEQGDSAMYLCASSLAVDSSTDTQYFGPGTRLTVL.

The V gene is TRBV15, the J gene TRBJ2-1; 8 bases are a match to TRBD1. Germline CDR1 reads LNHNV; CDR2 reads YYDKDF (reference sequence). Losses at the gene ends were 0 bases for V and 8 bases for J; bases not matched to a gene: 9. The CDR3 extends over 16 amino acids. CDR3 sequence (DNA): TGTGCCACCAGCAGAGATCCGGGACAGGAAAGTCATGAGCAGTTCTTC. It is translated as CATSRDPGQESHEQFF.

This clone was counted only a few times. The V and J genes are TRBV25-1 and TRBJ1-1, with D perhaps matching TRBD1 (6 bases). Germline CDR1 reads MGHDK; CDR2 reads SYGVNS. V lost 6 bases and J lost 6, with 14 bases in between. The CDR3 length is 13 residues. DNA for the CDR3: TGTGCCAGCAGAAGTTCGGGGGGCTCTGAAGCTTTCTTT. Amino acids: CASRSSGGSEAFF.

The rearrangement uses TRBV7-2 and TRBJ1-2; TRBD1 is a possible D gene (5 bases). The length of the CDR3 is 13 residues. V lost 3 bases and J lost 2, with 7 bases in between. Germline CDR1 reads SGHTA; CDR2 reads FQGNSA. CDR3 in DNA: TGTGCCAGCAGCTTTCGACAGAACTATGGCTACACCTTC. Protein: CASSFRQNYGYTF. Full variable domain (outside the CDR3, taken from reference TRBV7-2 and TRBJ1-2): GAGVSQSPSNKVTEKGKDVELRCDPISGHTALYWYRQSLGQGLEFLIYFQGNSAPDKSGLPSDRFSAERTGGSVSTLTIQRTQQEDSAVYLCASSFRQNYGYTFGSGTRLTVV.

CDR3 protein: CASSLSGQGSLSCNQPQHF. As DNA, the CDR3 is TGTGCCAGCAGCTTGTCGGGACAGGGGTCCCTAAGTTGCAATCAGCCCCAGCATTTT. This rearrangement joins TRBV11-2 to TRBJ1-5; TRBD1 agrees at 10 bases. Germline CDR1 is SGHAT and CDR2 is FQNNGV. There are 19 residues in the CDR3. Unmatched junction bases numbered 13, after V lost 3 bases and J lost 2 bases.

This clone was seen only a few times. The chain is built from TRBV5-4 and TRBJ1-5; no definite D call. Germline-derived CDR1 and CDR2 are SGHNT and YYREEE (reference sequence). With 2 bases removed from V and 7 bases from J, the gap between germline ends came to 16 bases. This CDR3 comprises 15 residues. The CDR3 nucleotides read TGTGCCAGCAGCTTAGGGCGGGGAGAGGGACAGCCCCAGCATTTT. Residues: CASSLGRGEGQPQHF.

In nucleotides, the CDR3 is TGCGCCAGCAGCTTGGCCCCGGGACAGGGTAACCAAGAGACCCAGTACTTC. It is translated as CASSLAPGQGNQETQYF. The chain has TRBV5-1 and TRBJ2-5; the match to TRBD1 covers 9 bases. This CDR3 is 17 amino acids long. Germline V CDR1 and CDR2: SGHRS, YFSETQ. Germline trimming cut 0 bases from V and 0 bases from J; bases unmatched to any gene: 6.

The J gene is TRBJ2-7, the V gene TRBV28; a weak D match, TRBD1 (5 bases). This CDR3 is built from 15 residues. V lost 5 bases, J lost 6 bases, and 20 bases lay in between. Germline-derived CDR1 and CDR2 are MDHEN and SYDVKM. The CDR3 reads CASSLTAPPSPEQYF. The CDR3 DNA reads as TGTGCCAGCAGTCTGACAGCCCCCCCAAGTCCCGAGCAGTACTTC.

In DNA form, the CDR3 reads TGTGCCAGCAGCGAACAGGGGGCAGGTTCTGGAAACACCATATATTTT. It yields the protein CASSEQGAGSGNTIYF. This sequence joins TRBV6-1 and TRBJ1-3; 9 bases match TRBD1. CDR1 and CDR2 from the germline V gene are MNHNS and SASEGT. Unmatched junction bases numbered 7, after V lost 6 bases and J lost 1 base. There are 16 residues in the CDR3.

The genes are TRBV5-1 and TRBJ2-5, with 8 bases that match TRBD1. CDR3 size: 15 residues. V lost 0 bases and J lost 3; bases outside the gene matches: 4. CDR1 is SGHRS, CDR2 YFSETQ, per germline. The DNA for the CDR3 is TGCGCCAGCAGCTTGGTGGCAGGGGGCAAAGAGACCCAGTACTTC. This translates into CASSLVAGGKETQYF.

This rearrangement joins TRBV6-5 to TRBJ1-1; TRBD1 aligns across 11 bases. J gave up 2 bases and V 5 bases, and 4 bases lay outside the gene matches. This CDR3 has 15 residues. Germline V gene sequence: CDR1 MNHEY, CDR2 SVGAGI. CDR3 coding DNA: TGTGCCAGCAGTCAAGGACAGGGGGCCAACACTGAAGCTTTCTTT. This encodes CASSQGQGANTEAFF.

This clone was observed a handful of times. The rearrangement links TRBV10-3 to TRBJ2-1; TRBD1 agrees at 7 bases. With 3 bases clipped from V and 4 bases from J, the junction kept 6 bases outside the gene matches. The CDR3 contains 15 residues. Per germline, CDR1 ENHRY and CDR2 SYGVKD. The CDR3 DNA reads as TGTGCCATCAGTGAAGGGGACAGAGCTTACAATGAGCAGTTCTTC. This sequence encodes CAISEGDRAYNEQFF.

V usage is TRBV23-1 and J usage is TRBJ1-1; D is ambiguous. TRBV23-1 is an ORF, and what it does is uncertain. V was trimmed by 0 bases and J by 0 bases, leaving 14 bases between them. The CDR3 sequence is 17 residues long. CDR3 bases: TGCGCCAGCAGTCAATCGGGTTCGAGGCAGCTGAACACTGAAGCTTTCTTT. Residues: CASSQSGSRQLNTEAFF.

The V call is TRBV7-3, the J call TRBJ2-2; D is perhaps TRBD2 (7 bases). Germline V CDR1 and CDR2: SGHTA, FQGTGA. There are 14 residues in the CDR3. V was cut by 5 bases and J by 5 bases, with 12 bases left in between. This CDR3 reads CASSQGGGTGELFF. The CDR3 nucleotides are TGTGCCAGCAGCCAAGGGGGGGGGACCGGGGAGCTGTTTTTT.

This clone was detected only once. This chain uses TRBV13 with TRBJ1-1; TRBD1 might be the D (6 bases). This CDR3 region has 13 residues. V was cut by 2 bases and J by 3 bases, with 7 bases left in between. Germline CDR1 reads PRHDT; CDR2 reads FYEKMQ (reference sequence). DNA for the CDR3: TGTGCCAGCAGCTTAAACAGGGACACTGAAGCTTTCTTT. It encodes CASSLNRDTEAFF.

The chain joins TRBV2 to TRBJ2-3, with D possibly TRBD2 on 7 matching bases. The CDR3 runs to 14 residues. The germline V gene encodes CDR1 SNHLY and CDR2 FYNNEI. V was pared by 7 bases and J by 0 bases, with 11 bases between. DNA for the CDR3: TGTGCCAGCAACGCGGGGGCGAGCACAGATACGCAGTATTTT. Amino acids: CASNAGASTDTQYF.

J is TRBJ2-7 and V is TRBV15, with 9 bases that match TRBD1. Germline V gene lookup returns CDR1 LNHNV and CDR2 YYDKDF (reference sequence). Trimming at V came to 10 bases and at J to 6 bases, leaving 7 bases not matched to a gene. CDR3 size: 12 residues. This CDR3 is CASGTGLPEQYF. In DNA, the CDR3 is TGTGCCAGCGGGACAGGGCTTCCCGAGCAGTACTTC.

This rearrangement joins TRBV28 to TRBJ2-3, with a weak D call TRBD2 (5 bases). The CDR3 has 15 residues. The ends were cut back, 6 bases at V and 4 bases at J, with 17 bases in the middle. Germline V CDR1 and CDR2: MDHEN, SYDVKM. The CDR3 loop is CASSRDFGVPDTQYF. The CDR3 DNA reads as TGTGCCAGCAGCAGAGATTTCGGGGTCCCAGATACGCAGTATTTT.

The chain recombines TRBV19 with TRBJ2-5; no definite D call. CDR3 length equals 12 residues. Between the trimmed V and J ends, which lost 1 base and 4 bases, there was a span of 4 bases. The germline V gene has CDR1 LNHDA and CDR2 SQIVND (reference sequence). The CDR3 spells CASSIAGETQYF. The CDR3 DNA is TGTGCCAGTAGTATAGCAGGAGAGACCCAGTACTTC.

The CDR3 spells CAGRNSSNQPQHF. The CDR3 bases are TGTGCCGGGCGCAACAGTAGCAATCAGCCCCAGCATTTT. J is TRBJ1-5 and V is TRBV6-1; D gene unclear. V was cut by 11 bases and J by 0 bases, with 11 bases left in between. The CDR3 has 13 amino acids. The V gene's germline CDR1 is MNHNS and CDR2 SASEGT.

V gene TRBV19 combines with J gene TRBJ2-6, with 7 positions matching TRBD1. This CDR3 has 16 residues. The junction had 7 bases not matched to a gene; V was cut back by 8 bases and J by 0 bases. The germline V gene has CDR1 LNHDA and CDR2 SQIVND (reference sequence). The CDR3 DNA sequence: TGTGCCAGTTGGGACAGAAGGAACTCTGGGGCCAACGTCCTGACTTTC. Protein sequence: CASWDRRNSGANVLTF.

The CDR3 coding sequence is TGTGCCAGCAGTCCCCAGGGACTTAACGCTGAAGCTTTCTTT. This codes for CASSPQGLNAEAFF. The V gene is TRBV27, the J gene TRBJ1-1; a possible D gene is TRBD1 (5 bases). CDR1 and CDR2 (germline): MNHEY, SMNVEV (reference sequence). Trimming removed 5 bases at V and 6 bases at J, with 16 bases between. The CDR3 spans 14 residues.